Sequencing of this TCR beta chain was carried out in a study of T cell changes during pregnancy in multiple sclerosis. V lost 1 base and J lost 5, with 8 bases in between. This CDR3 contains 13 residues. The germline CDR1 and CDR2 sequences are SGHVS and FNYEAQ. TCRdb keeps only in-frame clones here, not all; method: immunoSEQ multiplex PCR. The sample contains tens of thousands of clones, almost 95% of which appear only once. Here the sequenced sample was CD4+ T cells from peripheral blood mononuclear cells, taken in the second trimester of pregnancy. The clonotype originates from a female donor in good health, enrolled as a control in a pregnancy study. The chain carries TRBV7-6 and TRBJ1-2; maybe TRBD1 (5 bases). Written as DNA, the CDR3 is TGTGCCAGCAGCTTAGGGGCAGGGTATGGCTACACCTTC. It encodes CASSLGAGYGYTF.